A selection of T cell receptor beta chains follows, all from one sample in a study of blood T cell repertoires in COVID-19. The method was immunoSEQ multiplex PCR; TCRdb's version includes in-frame clones alone and lacks a portion of them. The sample consists of 95,000 to 100,000 clones, almost 95% of them appearing once. Sequences were obtained from peripheral blood. The origin of the receptors is a man in his fifties with active COVID-19. Each CDR3 is given with its conserved first and last residue. A D gene is named only where the DNA matches it firmly. The size field is filled for only some rows; it gives once, few, many or a size class.

J: TRBJ1-5
D: -
V: TRBV11-2
size: -
CDR3: CASSLGRSNQPQHF
DNA: TGTGCCAGCAGCTTGGGCCGGAGCAATCAGCCCCAGCATTTT

J: TRBJ2-3
D: TRBD2
V: TRBV7-9
size: few
CDR3: CASSSSSGRSDTQYF
DNA: TGTGCCAGCAGCTCCTCTAGCGGGAGGTCGGATACGCAGTATTTT

J: TRBJ2-3
D: TRBD2
V: TRBV19
size: -
CDR3: CASSIPPQAGGFTDTQYF
DNA: TGTGCCAGTAGTATCCCGCCCCAAGCGGGAGGATTCACAGATACGCAGTATTTT

J: TRBJ1-1
D: -
V: TRBV28
size: -
CDR3: CASAKYQGTEAFF
DNA: TGTGCCAGCGCAAAATATCAGGGAACTGAAGCTTTCTTT

J: TRBJ2-2
D: -
V: TRBV24-1
size: -
CDR3: CATSDPTNTGELFF
DNA: TGTGCCACCAGTGACCCTACGAACACCGGGGAGCTGTTTTTT

J: TRBJ1-5
D: -
V: TRBV4-1
size: -
CDR3: CASSQDRVGRTESNQPQHF
DNA: TGCGCCAGCAGCCAAGATAGGGTCGGGAGGACTGAGAGCAATCAGCCCCAGCATTTT

J: TRBJ1-5
D: -
V: TRBV2
size: -
CDR3: CASSDSADNQPQHF
DNA: TGTGCCAGCAGTGATAGCGCAGACAATCAGCCCCAGCATTTT

J: TRBJ2-7
D: -
V: TRBV7-9
size: -
CDR3: CASSLRAGEQYF
DNA: TGTGCCAGCAGCCTGCGGGCGGGGGAGCAGTACTTC

J: TRBJ1-5
D: TRBD1
V: TRBV6-6
size: -
CDR3: CASIEPGQGDQPQHF
DNA: TGTGCCAGCATCGAACCGGGACAGGGGGATCAGCCCCAGCATTTT

J: TRBJ2-7
D: TRBD2
V: TRBV28
size: -
CDR3: CASSPLGLAGGGEQYF
DNA: TGTGCCAGCAGTCCACTCGGACTAGCGGGAGGTGGGGAGCAGTACTTC